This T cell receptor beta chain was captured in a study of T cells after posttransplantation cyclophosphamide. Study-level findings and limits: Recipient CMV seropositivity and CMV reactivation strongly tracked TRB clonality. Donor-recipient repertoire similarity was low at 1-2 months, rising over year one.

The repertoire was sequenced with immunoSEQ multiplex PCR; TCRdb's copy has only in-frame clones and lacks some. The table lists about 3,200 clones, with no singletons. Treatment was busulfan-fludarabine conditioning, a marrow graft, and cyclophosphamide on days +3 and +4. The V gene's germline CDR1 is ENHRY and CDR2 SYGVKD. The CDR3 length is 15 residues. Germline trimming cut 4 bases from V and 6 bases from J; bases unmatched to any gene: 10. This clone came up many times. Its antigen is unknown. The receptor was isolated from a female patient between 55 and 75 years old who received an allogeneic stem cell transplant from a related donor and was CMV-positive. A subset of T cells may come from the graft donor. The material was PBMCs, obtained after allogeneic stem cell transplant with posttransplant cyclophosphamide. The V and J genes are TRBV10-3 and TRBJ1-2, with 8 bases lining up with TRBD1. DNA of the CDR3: TGTGCCATCAGTGTTTCTACCCCGGACAGGGATGGCTACACCTTC. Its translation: CAISVSTPDRDGYTF.